This TCR beta chain was sequenced during a study of cytomegalovirus exposure and HLA in healthy donors. The PCR was carried out with 60 Vbeta primers and 13 Jbeta primers. Assay used: immunoSEQ multiplex PCR; TCRdb lists only in-frame clones, some missing. This sample yields about 160,000 clones, of which over 80% are seen a single time; approximately 1.2% belongs to the top ten. The germline V gene has CDR1 SSHAT and CDR2 FNYEAQ (reference sequence). This CDR3 comprises 13 residues. In the case of this clone: One end of the junction varies from germline; a read error may be responsible.

Sequencing was carried out using PBMCs. This chain connects TRBV7-7 to TRBJ1-1; D ambiguous. The TCR comes from a boy under 10 years old in good health and CMV-seronegative. CDR3 sequence reads: CASSLSWNTEAFF. CDR3 nucleotides: TGTGCTAGCAGCTTAAGCTGGAACACTGAAGCTTTCTTT.